This T cell receptor beta chain is from a study of blood T cell repertoires in COVID-19. Study-wide background: Material from acute and convalescent COVID-19 was sourced from the United States, Italy and Spain. PBMCs, B-cell-depleted T cells, or T cells were the source of the cDNA or gDNA that made up the material.

This CDR3 is 16 amino acids long. Germline CDR1 reads WNHNN; CDR2 reads SYGVQD (reference sequence). Losses at the gene ends were 6 bases for V and 1 base for J; bases not matched to a gene: 9. Data came from immunoSEQ multiplex PCR; TCRdb stores just in-frame clones and leaves some out. Of 350,000 to 400,000 clones in the sample, 80% to 90% are singletons; the top ten hold approximately 3%. Sequencing was performed on peripheral blood. The chain links TRBV10-1 to TRBJ2-7, with TRBD2 identical over 10 bases. The sequence derives from a woman in her 30s with COVID-19, enrolled during active disease. The CDR3 sequence is CASRALAGAFSYEQYF. CDR3 nucleotide sequence: TGCGCCAGCAGGGCTCTAGCGGGGGCTTTTTCCTACGAGCAGTACTTC.